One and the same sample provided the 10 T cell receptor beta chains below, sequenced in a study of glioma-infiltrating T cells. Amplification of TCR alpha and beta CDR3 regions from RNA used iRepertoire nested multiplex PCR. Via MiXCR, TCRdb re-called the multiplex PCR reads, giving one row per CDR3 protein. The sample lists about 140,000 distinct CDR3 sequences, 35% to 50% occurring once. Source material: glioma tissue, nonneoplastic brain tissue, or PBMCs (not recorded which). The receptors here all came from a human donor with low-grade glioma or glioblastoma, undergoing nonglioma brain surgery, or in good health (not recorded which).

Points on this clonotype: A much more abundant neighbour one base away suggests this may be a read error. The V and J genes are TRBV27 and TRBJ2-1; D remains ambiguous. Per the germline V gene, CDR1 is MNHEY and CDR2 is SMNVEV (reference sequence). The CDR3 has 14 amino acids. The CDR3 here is CASSLFPLYNEQLF. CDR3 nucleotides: TGTGCCAGCAGTTTATTTCCCCTTTACAATGAGCAGCTCTTC.

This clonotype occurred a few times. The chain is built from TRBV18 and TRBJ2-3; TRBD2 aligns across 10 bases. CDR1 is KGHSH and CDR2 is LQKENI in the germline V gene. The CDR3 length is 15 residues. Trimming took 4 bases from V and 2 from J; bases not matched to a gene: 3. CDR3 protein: CASSRTSGYTDTQYF. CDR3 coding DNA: TGTGCCAGCTCACGGACTAGCGGTTACACAGATACGCAGTATTTT.

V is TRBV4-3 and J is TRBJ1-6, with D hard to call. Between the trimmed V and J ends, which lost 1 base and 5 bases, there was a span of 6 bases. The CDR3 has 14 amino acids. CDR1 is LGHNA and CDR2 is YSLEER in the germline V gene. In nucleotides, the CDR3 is TGCGCCAGCAGCCAAGTTAATCATAATTCACCCCTCCACTTT. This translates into CASSQVNHNSPLHF.

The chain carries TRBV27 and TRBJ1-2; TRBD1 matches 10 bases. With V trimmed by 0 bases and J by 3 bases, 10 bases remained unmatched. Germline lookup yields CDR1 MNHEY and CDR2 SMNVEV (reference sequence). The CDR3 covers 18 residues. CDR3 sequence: CASSLSPTGGRLDYGYTF. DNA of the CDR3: TGTGCCAGCAGTTTATCCCCGACAGGGGGCAGATTGGACTATGGCTACACCTTC.

CDR3 in amino acids: CASTDSRGNTIYF. The CDR3 nucleotides are TGCGCCAGCACCGACAGTCGAGGAAACACCATATATTTT. The chain employs TRBV4-1 and TRBJ1-3, with D possibly being TRBD1 (5 bases). The CDR3 covers 13 residues. Germline V gene sequence: CDR1 MGHRA, CDR2 YSYEKL. Trimming pared 7 bases from V and 4 bases from J, leaving 11 bases between.

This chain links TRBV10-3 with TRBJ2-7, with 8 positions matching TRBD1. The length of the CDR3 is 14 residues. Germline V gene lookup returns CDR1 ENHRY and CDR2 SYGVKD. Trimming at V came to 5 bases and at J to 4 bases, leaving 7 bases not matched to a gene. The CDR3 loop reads CAISRLQGAYEQYF. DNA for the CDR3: TGTGCCATCAGTCGGCTTCAGGGGGCTTACGAGCAGTACTTC.

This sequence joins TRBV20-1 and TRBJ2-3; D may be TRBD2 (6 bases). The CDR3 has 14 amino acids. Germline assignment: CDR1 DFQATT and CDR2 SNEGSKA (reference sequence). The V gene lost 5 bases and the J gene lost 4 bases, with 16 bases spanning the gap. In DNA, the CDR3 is TGCAGTGCTTACCCCGGGGGTGGATCAGATACGCAGTATTTT. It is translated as CSAYPGGGSDTQYF.

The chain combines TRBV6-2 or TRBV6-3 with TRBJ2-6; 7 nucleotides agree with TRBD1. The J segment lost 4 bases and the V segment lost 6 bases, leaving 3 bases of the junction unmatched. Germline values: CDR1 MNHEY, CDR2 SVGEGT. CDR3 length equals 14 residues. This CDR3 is CASRTGTGANVLTF. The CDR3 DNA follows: TGTGCCAGCAGGACAGGGACGGGGGCCAACGTCCTGACTTTC.

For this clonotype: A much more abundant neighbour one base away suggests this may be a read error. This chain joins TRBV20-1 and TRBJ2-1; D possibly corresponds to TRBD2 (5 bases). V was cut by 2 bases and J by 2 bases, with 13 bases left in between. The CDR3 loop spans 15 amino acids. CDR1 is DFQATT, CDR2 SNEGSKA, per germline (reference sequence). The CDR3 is CSARHRTLPYNEQFF. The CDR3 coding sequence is TGCAGTGCTAGACATCGGACTTTACCCTACAATGAGCAGTTCTTC.

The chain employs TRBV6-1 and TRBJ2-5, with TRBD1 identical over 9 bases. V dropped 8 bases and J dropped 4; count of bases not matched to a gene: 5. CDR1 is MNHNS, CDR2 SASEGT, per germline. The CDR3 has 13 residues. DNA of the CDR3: TGTGCCAGCGTAACAGGGGGCGGAGAGACCCAGTACTTC. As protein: CASVTGGGETQYF.